The rows below give T cell receptor beta chains drawn from one sample of a study of blood T cell repertoires in COVID-19. Profiled with immunoSEQ multiplex PCR; TCRdb holds only in-frame clones, not every one. The profile shows over 120,000 clones, roughly 87% of them singletons. The sequencing sample was made of peripheral blood. The receptors stem from a woman in her 50s with acute or convalescent COVID-19. Both conserved end residues are part of each CDR3.

V gene	J gene	CDR3 protein
TRBV11-1	TRBJ1-1	CASSKGQRRSEAFF
TRBV10-3	TRBJ1-1	CAIRRQENTEAFF
TRBV11-1	TRBJ1-2	CASSPDTYGYTF
TRBV6-5	TRBJ1-3	CASKGYRGSGNTIYF
TRBV2	TRBJ1-6	CASREMDRESSPLHF
TRBV10-3	TRBJ2-3	CAIMRDAQDTQYF
TRBV6-2/TRBV6-3	TRBJ1-6	CASSYDSHSPLHF
TRBV4-1	TRBJ2-1	CASSQEGTGEYNEQFF
TRBV4-2	TRBJ2-1	CASSQDLRTSGVNEQFF
TRBV19	TRBJ2-5	CASSMTSGFQETQYF
TRBV28	TRBJ1-5	CASSLGTGGRNQPQHF
TRBV18	TRBJ1-5	CASSPPSNNQPQHF
TRBV27	TRBJ2-3	CASTDRGTDTQYF
TRBV4-1	TRBJ1-4	CASSQAGRGTGEEKLFF
TRBV5-1	TRBJ2-3	CASSFTGLAGGTQYF
TRBV10-2	TRBJ2-7	CASRLAGPGLGEQYF
TRBV9	TRBJ1-5	CASSVGQGLPDQPQHF
TRBV7-9	TRBJ2-1	CASSLGHSPYNEQFF
TRBV13	TRBJ1-2	CASSLRNLLNYGYTF
TRBV3-1/TRBV3-2	TRBJ1-1	CASSQGRGVGTEAFF
TRBV27	TRBJ2-7	CASSSPLAGEYDEQYF
TRBV29-1	TRBJ2-7	CSATGGSYEQYF
TRBV25-1	TRBJ1-2	CASSEWGGRYGYTF
TRBV2	TRBJ1-1	CASNRQYNTEAFF
TRBV7-7	TRBJ2-2	CASRGTANTGELFF
TRBV20-1	TRBJ2-1	CSASKGGGAYNEQFF
TRBV2	TRBJ1-4	CASRAKLGQEHEKLFF
TRBV11-2	TRBJ1-4	CASSPTGGRTNEKLFF
TRBV6-5	TRBJ2-7	CASSVVGQGSYEQYF
TRBV6-5	TRBJ2-3	CASRGQGRDTQYF
TRBV5-4	TRBJ1-1	CASSLRRESNTEAFF
TRBV10-2	TRBJ1-1	CASSKDRGRTEAFF
TRBV19	TRBJ2-3	CASSSGLARSTDTQYF
TRBV2	TRBJ2-7	CASTDGRGTSGTYEQYF
TRBV7-2	TRBJ2-3	CASSLAIGRAAQYF
TRBV20-1	TRBJ1-2	CSARRQDGYTF
TRBV4-2	TRBJ2-7	CASSRYWTGAYEQYF
TRBV28	TRBJ1-1	CASSGGTGGLGTEAFF
TRBV27	TRBJ1-1	CASSFWLNTEAFF
TRBV4-1	TRBJ2-1	CASSQEGLAGGNEQFF
TRBV18	TRBJ2-2	CASSPVTNTGELFF
TRBV27	TRBJ2-7	CASIFGRRGRAYEQYF
TRBV30	TRBJ1-4	CAWREGGVEKLFF
TRBV7-3	TRBJ1-4	CASSLDAATNEKLFF
TRBV13	TRBJ1-2	CASSLVDRGSYGYTF
TRBV28	TRBJ1-5	CASRDFSNQPQHF
TRBV19	TRBJ2-3	CASSTAGLVTDTQYF
TRBV14	TRBJ1-2	CASSQEFFYGYTF
TRBV10-3	TRBJ2-3	CAIRKEGADTQYF
TRBV2	TRBJ2-3	CASSERGTWTDTQYF
TRBV19	TRBJ2-1	CASSQDRGNEQFF
TRBV5-1	TRBJ1-2	CASSLRTGGDGYTF